Listed here is a single T cell receptor (beta chain). This entry is derived from a study of blood T cell repertoires in COVID-19. Study overall: Samples taken during acute and convalescent COVID-19 were collected in the United States, Italy and Spain.

Only in-frame clones appear in the TCRdb table, and some are missing; sequencing was by immunoSEQ multiplex PCR. The data hold about 170,000 clones, with more than 70% observed a single time. Germline CDR1 PRHDT, CDR2 FYEKMQ (reference sequence). V lost 5 bases to trimming and J lost 4 bases; unmatched junction nucleotides: 17. This CDR3 spans 19 amino acids. This chain uses TRBV13 with TRBJ2-2, with 9 bases identical to TRBD2. The source material was peripheral blood. The TCR was taken from a woman in her 70s who had recovered from COVID-19. CDR3 nucleotide sequence: TGTGCCAGCAGCGTACAGCCCCTATATAGCGGGAGTGGCACCGGGGAGCTGTTTTTT. Protein: CASSVQPLYSGSGTGELFF. Full variable domain (outside the CDR3, taken from reference TRBV13 and TRBJ2-2): AAGVIQSPRHLIKEKRETATLKCYPIPRHDTVYWYQQGPGQDPQFLISFYEKMQSDKGSIPDRFSAQQFSDYHSELNMSSLELGDSALYFCASSVQPLYSGSGTGELFFGEGSRLTVL.